The rows below give T cell receptor beta chains drawn from one sample of a study of T-cell memory formation after mild COVID-19. Via MiXCR, TCRdb re-called the 5' RACE reads, giving one row per CDR3 protein. The table shows about 200,000 distinct CDR3 sequences, with over 9% occurring only once. The specimen sequenced was PBMCs or a T cell subset sorted from them (not recorded which). The source is a man aged 18 to 35 who had mild COVID-19 (a few samples of this study predate the infection). Cell type and time point are not known. Each CDR3 is given with its conserved first and last residue. The size field is filled for only some rows; it gives once, few, many or a size class.

v_gene | abundance | CDR3aa
TRBV11-2 | . | CASSPISGVYYNEQFF
TRBV4-1 | . | CASSQGLASGGETQYF
TRBV11-1 | . | CASSVRQEDYEAFF
TRBV30 | many | CASAFDSLETQYF
TRBV12-3/TRBV12-4 | . | CASSGSSTDTQYF
TRBV7-9 | many | CASSPWGQKTGELFF
TRBV18 | . | CASSPRLAGGPSTDTQYF
TRBV7-2 | . | CASCQTYTEQFF
TRBV11-2 | few | CASSGPGTGEIGELFF
TRBV5-6 | . | CASSFGRPHTGELFF
TRBV7-9 | few | CASSPSPDRAYGYTF
TRBV15 | . | CATSRDDRAGANVLTF
TRBV4-2 | . | CASSQDWGNTEAFF
TRBV7-9 | few | CASSRQGAPGANVLTF
TRBV12-3/TRBV12-4 | few | CASSSQTGFQPQHF
TRBV20-1 | . | CSAGTSGEFF
TRBV2 | few | CATSDRGTQYF
TRBV25-1 | . | CASSELEYSGNTIYF
TRBV12-3/TRBV12-4 | few | CASSPGGNTIYF
TRBV7-2 | . | CASRLSGGHGDTQYF
TRBV7-8 | . | CASSIGTLDRAFF
TRBV6-5 | few | CASSYSTVLDSPLHF
TRBV5-1 | many | CASSLVSGEQFF
TRBV7-8 | . | CASSLRAGGRLNEQFF